Below, 22 T cell receptor beta chains from the same sample are listed, as sequenced in a study of T cells after yellow fever vaccination (dated by TCRdb to the late 2010s). According to the study, the label for this sample's treatment or condition signals: live attenuated yellow fever vaccine strain. The protocol used for the library was 5' RACE. The reads were generated on an Illumina NovaSeq 6000. The public sequencing data were trimmed at Q25 with fastp and processed into clonotypes with MiXCR by TCRdb, which kept only in-frame beta chains. Each record represents a unique CDR3 protein, reported with the most common genes and DNA among its rows. The sample table holds over 250,000 distinct CDR3 sequences, of which about 4% were seen once. The ten biggest clones cover approximately 23% of the sample. The specimen was PBMCs, collected 5 days after the yellow fever booster vaccination. The receptor set was obtained from a man between 18 and 29 years old who received the YFV17D yellow fever vaccine.

This clonotype was recorded a few times. The V gene is TRBV6-5, the J gene TRBJ2-1; 9 bases are shared with TRBD1. The CDR3 is 15 residues long. Germline CDR1 reads MNHEY; CDR2 reads SVGAGI. Unmatched junction bases numbered 9, after V lost 5 bases and J lost 7 bases. The CDR3: CASSAWGQGWNEQFF. CDR3 DNA sequence: TGTGCCAGCAGTGCTTGGGGACAGGGTTGGAATGAGCAGTTCTTC.

The rearrangement joins TRBV20-1 to TRBJ2-3; the match to TRBD1 covers 8 bases. CDR3 length equals 14 residues. Unmatched junction bases numbered 4, after V lost 0 bases and J lost 5 bases. The germline V gene has CDR1 DFQATT and CDR2 SNEGSKA (reference sequence). The CDR3: CSARDRTGRDTQYF. In DNA, the CDR3 is TGCAGTGCTAGAGATCGGACAGGGCGAGATACGCAGTATTTT.

In its sample, this clonotype was seen many times. This sequence joins TRBV7-8 and TRBJ1-1; D is undetermined. The length of the CDR3 is 14 residues. The V end lost 5 bases, the J end lost 4 bases, and 14 bases lay between the germline ends. The germline gives CDR1 SGHVS, CDR2 FQNEAQ. DNA for the CDR3: TGTGCCAGCAGCCCCATTTACCGAAGCACTGAAGCTTTCTTT. Its protein product is CASSPIYRSTEAFF.

The J gene is TRBJ2-2, the V gene TRBV28; 8 nucleotides line up with TRBD1. The CDR3 totals 15 residues. The V and J ends lost 4 bases and 3 bases, in that order; junction bases with no gene match: 4. Germline V CDR1 and CDR2: MDHEN, SYDVKM. The chain's CDR3 is CASSSGGSDTGELFF. In DNA form, the CDR3 reads TGTGCCAGCAGTTCAGGGGGCTCGGACACCGGGGAGCTGTTTTTT.

Comments on this clonotype: The junction and the germline gene differ at one end; a read error may be behind it. V usage is TRBV12-3 or TRBV12-4 and J usage is TRBJ2-7, with TRBD1 as a possible D gene (6 bases). There are 12 residues in the CDR3. CDR3 DNA sequence: TGTGCCAGTAGTTTAGCAGGGGCCGAGCAGTACTTC. As protein: CASSLAGAEQYF.

The chain recombines TRBV12-3 or TRBV12-4 with TRBJ2-3, with 7 bases fitting TRBD2. Trimming cost V 6 bases and J 2 bases; bases outside gene matches: 5. The CDR3 runs to 14 residues. Here the CDR3 reads CASRMTSLTDTQYF. The CDR3 region has the DNA TGTGCCAGCAGAATGACTAGCCTCACAGATACGCAGTATTTT.

The table lists this clonotype with a few counts. The chain links TRBV20-1 to TRBJ2-6, with 9 bases that match TRBD1. Per the germline V gene, CDR1 is DFQATT and CDR2 is SNEGSKA (reference sequence). CDR3 length: 17 residues. V lost 1 base to trimming and J lost 3 bases; unmatched junction nucleotides: 7. CDR3 sequence (DNA): TGCAGTGCTAGAGCCCCCGGACAGGGGTTTGGGGCCAACGTCCTGACTTTC. Translation gives CSARAPGQGFGANVLTF.

This clonotype was observed a few times. V and J are TRBV5-1 and TRBJ2-3, with 9 nucleotides matching TRBD1. Unmatched junction bases numbered 10, after V lost 0 bases and J lost 2 bases. The CDR3 is 18 residues long. CDR1 is SGHRS and CDR2 is YFSETQ in the germline V gene. CDR3 nucleotides: TGCGCCAGCAGCTTGGGGACAGGGGCCTACGGAGACACAGATACGCAGTATTTT. Its protein is CASSLGTGAYGDTDTQYF.

This chain connects TRBV19 to TRBJ2-7; D assignment may be TRBD1 or TRBD2 (6 bases each). This CDR3 region has 14 residues. Trimming stripped 0 bases from V and 2 bases from J, with 8 bases between. Germline CDR1 and CDR2: LNHDA and SQIVND (reference sequence). The CDR3 sequence is CASSIDGGPYEQYF. CDR3 sequence (DNA): TGTGCCAGTAGTATAGATGGGGGGCCCTACGAGCAGTACTTC.

This clonotype was counted only a few times. The chain employs TRBV5-4 and TRBJ2-5, with a tentative D call TRBD1 (5 bases). Germline V gene lookup returns CDR1 SGHNT and CDR2 YYREEE (reference sequence). CDR3 length: 14 amino acids. With 0 bases removed from V and 4 bases from J, the gap between germline ends came to 10 bases. Here the CDR3 reads CASSLAGPVETQYF. Here the CDR3 DNA reads TGTGCCAGCAGCTTGGCAGGGCCAGTAGAGACCCAGTACTTC.

This clonotype was detected ten times or more. V usage is TRBV18 and J usage is TRBJ1-1, with a possible D match to TRBD1 (6 bases). The CDR3 loop spans 14 amino acids. In germline, CDR1 is KGHSH, CDR2 LQKENI. V gave up 3 bases and J gave up 1 base, with 9 bases separating them. This CDR3 reads CASSPAGQNTEAFF. For the CDR3, the DNA is TGTGCCAGCTCACCGGCGGGACAGAACACTGAAGCTTTCTTT.

DNA of the CDR3: TGCGCCAGCGGCGCCGGGACAGGATACGAAAAACTGTTTTTT. Translated: CASGAGTGYEKLFF. The genes are TRBV4-1 and TRBJ1-4, with 8 nucleotides matching TRBD1. CDR1 is MGHRA, CDR2 YSYEKL, per germline. J was trimmed by 8 bases and V by 8 bases; bases with no gene match: 10. This CDR3 is 14 amino acids long.

In this sample, this clonotype turned up a few times. V and J are TRBV9 and TRBJ1-1; 8 nucleotides agree with TRBD1. The CDR3 is made up of 13 amino acids. In germline, CDR1 is SGDLS, CDR2 YYNGEE. V shed 6 bases, J shed 4 bases, and the junction held 5 bases outside the gene matches. CDR3 bases: TGTGCCAGCATGAGGACAGGGAGCACTGAAGCTTTCTTT. Translated: CASMRTGSTEAFF.

This clonotype was detected only a few times. The rearrangement joins TRBV4-3 to TRBJ1-5; D is uncertain. Germline CDR1 LGHNA, CDR2 YSLEER. The V end was cut by 3 bases, the J end by 2 bases, with 8 bases between. This CDR3 is 14 amino acids long. The CDR3 is CASSQGFGNQPQHF. The DNA of the CDR3 is TGCGCCAGCAGCCAGGGGTTCGGCAATCAGCCCCAGCATTTT.

The J gene is TRBJ2-5, the V gene TRBV6-5; either TRBD1 or TRBD2 may supply D (5 bases each). Between the trimmed V and J ends, which lost 2 bases and 3 bases, there was a span of 13 bases. This CDR3 is built from 15 residues. Germline V gene data show CDR1 as MNHEY and CDR2 as SVGAGI. DNA of the CDR3: TGTGCCAGCAGTTACGGGGGTCTGAGCAAAGAGACCCAGTACTTC. It encodes CASSYGGLSKETQYF.

This clonotype occurred a few times. The genes are TRBV7-2 and TRBJ2-5; no reliable D call. The CDR3 is made up of 13 amino acids. The V end was cut by 4 bases, the J end by 1 base, with 7 bases between. The germline V gene has CDR1 SGHTA and CDR2 FQGNSA. The CDR3 sequence is CASSYQPQETQYF. The CDR3 DNA reads TGTGCCAGCAGCTACCAACCCCAAGAGACCCAGTACTTC.

This clonotype appeared many times. The chain recombines TRBV12-3 or TRBV12-4 with TRBJ1-5, with TRBD1 matching over 11 bases. The CDR3 has 14 amino acids. Trimming at V came to 5 bases and at J to 11 bases, leaving 8 bases not matched to a gene. CDR3 bases: TGTGCCAGCAGTCCGGGACAGGGGGAGGGATCCCAGCATTTT. It yields the protein CASSPGQGEGSQHF.

This clonotype occurred many times. The chain carries TRBV5-1 and TRBJ1-2; no clear D. Germline loops: CDR1 SGHRS, CDR2 YFSETQ. This CDR3 contains 14 residues. V lost 4 bases and J lost 4, with 14 bases in between. The CDR3 nucleotides read TGCGCCAGCAGCCCCAGCAGTCCTAGCTATGGCTACACCTTC. Encoded protein: CASSPSSPSYGYTF.

The gene calls are TRBV7-6 and TRBJ2-3; TRBD1 aligns across 8 bases. Germline CDR1 SGHVS, CDR2 FNYEAQ. This CDR3 is built from 15 residues. Trimming at V came to 0 bases and at J to 5 bases, leaving 4 bases not matched to a gene. The CDR3 is CASSLAQGAGDTQYF. Written as DNA, the CDR3 is TGTGCCAGCAGCTTAGCTCAGGGGGCGGGAGATACGCAGTATTTT.

The chain employs TRBV4-1 and TRBJ2-1, with D possibly matching TRBD2 (5 bases). The V gene lost 4 bases and the J gene lost 6 bases, with 10 bases spanning the gap. Germline V gene sequence: CDR1 MGHRA, CDR2 YSYEKL. The CDR3 is made up of 13 amino acids. CDR3 coding DNA: TGCGCCAGCAGCCGGGGAGTGGTCAATGAGCAGTTCTTC. Protein sequence: CASSRGVVNEQFF.

This clonotype was seen a few times. The V and J genes are TRBV29-1 and TRBJ1-2; TRBD1 is a possible D gene (5 bases). CDR1 is SQVTM, CDR2 ANQGSEA, per germline. V lost 6 bases to trimming and J lost 6 bases, with 14 bases between them. The CDR3 sequence is 12 residues long. The CDR3 protein is CSVESGADGYTF. The CDR3 coding sequence is TGCAGCGTAGAAAGCGGGGCTGATGGCTACACCTTC.

This sequence joins TRBV7-2 and TRBJ2-2; 8 bases match TRBD1. The germline V gene has CDR1 SGHTA and CDR2 FQGNSA. V was clipped by 7 bases and J by 7 bases; unmatched bases: 11. The CDR3 extends over 15 amino acids. CDR3 in amino acids: CASNPDRAVFGELFF. Here the CDR3 DNA reads TGTGCCAGCAACCCGGACAGGGCGGTTTTCGGGGAGCTGTTTTTT. Using reference TRBV7-2 and TRBJ2-2 for the parts outside the CDR3, the full variable domain is GAGVSQSPSNKVTEKGKDVELRCDPISGHTALYWYRQSLGQGLEFLIYFQGNSAPDKSGLPSDRFSAERTGGSVSTLTIQRTQQEDSAVYLCASNPDRAVFGELFFGEGSRLTVL.